These 3 T cell receptor beta chains originate from one sample sequenced in a study of T-cell memory formation after mild COVID-19. In TCRdb, the 5' RACE reads were re-called with MiXCR into one record per CDR3 protein. The sample has approximately 250,000 distinct CDR3 sequences, 16% seen once. The sample consisted of PBMCs or a T cell subset sorted from them (not recorded which). These TCRs come from a man between 18 and 29 years old who had mild COVID-19 (a few samples of this study predate the infection). Cell type and time point are not known.

Only a few counts were recorded for this clonotype. The chain recombines TRBV5-8 with TRBJ1-1, with 9 bases fitting TRBD1. The CDR3 runs to 13 residues. CDR1 is SGHTS, CDR2 YDEGEE, per germline. With V trimmed by 4 bases and J by 7 bases, 5 bases remained unmatched. CDR3 bases: TGTGCCAGCAGCGGGGACAGGGTTTATGAAGCTTTCTTT. This encodes CASSGDRVYEAFF.

This chain connects TRBV28 to TRBJ2-4; D possibly corresponds to TRBD1 (6 bases). CDR3 length: 19 amino acids. V shed 1 base and J shed 0 bases, with 19 bases lying between them. Germline V gene lookup returns CDR1 MDHEN and CDR2 SYDVKM. CDR3 loop: CASSLFTGSDPVAKNIQYF. The CDR3 nucleotides are TGTGCCAGCAGTTTATTTACAGGGTCCGATCCCGTAGCCAAAAACATTCAGTACTTC.

This clonotype has a handful of counts. This rearrangement joins TRBV20-1 to TRBJ1-2; D gene ambiguous. In germline, CDR1 is DFQATT, CDR2 SNEGSKA (reference sequence). Trimming shortened V by 0 bases and J by 8 bases, and 10 bases separated the two germline ends. This CDR3 has 12 amino acids. This CDR3 is CSARDYLRGYTF. Here the CDR3 DNA reads TGCAGTGCTAGAGATTACCTTCGAGGCTACACCTTC.